One and the same sample provided the 5 T cell receptor beta chains below, sequenced in a study of blood T cell repertoires in COVID-19. Using immunoSEQ multiplex PCR, the repertoire was profiled, and TCRdb retains in-frame clones only, with some absent. The data contain some 97,000 clones, 80% of them seen just once; the ten biggest clones take up approximately 29%. Material for sequencing was peripheral blood. The receptors originated from a man between 65 and 85 years old with active or convalescent COVID-19.

V usage is TRBV7-2 and J usage is TRBJ2-7; TRBD2 aligns across 7 bases. The CDR3 has 15 residues. V was pared by 4 bases and J by 0 bases, with 6 bases of the junction left unmatched. Per germline, CDR1 SGHTA and CDR2 FQGNSA. The CDR3 coding sequence is TGTGCCAGCAGCTCCGTGGGGGGGACCTCCTACGAGCAGTACTTC. Its protein is CASSSVGGTSYEQYF.

This clone appeared a single time. Here the CDR3 DNA reads TGTGCCAGCTCACTCATTAGCGTAACGAGCTCCTACGAGCAGTACTTC. It translates to CASSLISVTSSYEQYF. The V and J genes are TRBV18 and TRBJ2-7, with a tentative D call TRBD2 (5 bases). The CDR3 is 16 residues long. Trimming removed 4 bases at V and 0 bases at J, with 16 bases between. Germline CDR1 is KGHSH and CDR2 is LQKENI. Full variable domain (remainder filled in from reference TRBV18 and TRBJ2-7): NAGVMQNPRHLVRRRGQEARLRCSPMKGHSHVYWYRQLPEEGLKFMVYLQKENIIDESGMPKERFSAEFPKEGPSILRIQQVVRGDSAAYFCASSLISVTSSYEQYFGPGTRLTVT.

The chain combines TRBV7-3 with TRBJ2-5; D possibly corresponds to TRBD1 (5 bases). Trimming left V 2 bases short and J 4 bases short, with 11 bases between. CDR3 length equals 14 residues. Germline V gene data show CDR1 as SGHTA and CDR2 as FQGTGA. The CDR3 nucleotides are TGTGCCAGCAGCTTAGGTCCAAGGGGAGAGACCCAGTACTTC. Translated, it gives CASSLGPRGETQYF.

The chain joins TRBV24-1 to TRBJ1-2; 7 nucleotides agree with TRBD1. This CDR3 comprises 16 residues. Germline loops: CDR1 KGHDR, CDR2 SFDVKD. Losses at the gene ends were 2 bases for V and 0 bases for J; bases not matched to a gene: 5. The CDR3 region has the DNA TGTGCCACCAGTGATTCCCGGGACAGAACTAACTATGGCTACACCTTC. Its protein product is CATSDSRDRTNYGYTF.

The rearrangement uses TRBV5-1 and TRBJ2-7; TRBD2 matches 9 bases. J was trimmed by 5 bases and V by 2 bases; bases with no gene match: 5. Germline assignment: CDR1 SGHRS and CDR2 YFSETQ. CDR3 size: 14 residues. The CDR3 loop reads CASSFSGRKDEQYF. CDR3 in DNA: TGCGCCAGCAGCTTTAGCGGGAGAAAGGACGAGCAGTACTTC.